This T cell receptor beta chain emerged from a study of response to subunit inactivated influenza vaccine (dated by TCRdb to the late 2010s). For context, the study as a whole: To follow how T cells responded to a trivalent subunit inactivated influenza vaccine, the researchers relied on deep quantitative profiling of the T cell receptor repertoire.

For this clonotype: Its antigen is unknown. It has no much larger one-base neighbor in the sample; base qualities were not kept.

The CDR3 holds 14 amino acids from the cysteine to the phenylalanine. CDR3 DNA is the only sequence kept; it has 42 bases, read in frame from the first base. Trimming at the junction amounts to 7 bases on V and 3 bases on J, and the germline ends lie 16 bases apart. The CDR1 and CDR2 encoded by the germline V gene are SGHRS and YFSETQ. Results and caveats for the whole study, not just this receptor: The authors proposed that each seasonal influenza vaccination may bring in only a limited number of new T cells.

The sample's time point, from its label and the paper: more than 35 days after influenza vaccine administration. The library was made by RT-PCR. Sequencing instrument: Illumina HiSeq 2500. Using fastp trimming at Q25 and MiXCR clonotype assembly, TCRdb reanalyzed the public sequencing data and kept in-frame beta chains. Identical CDR3 protein sequences are pooled into one entry, listed with their most common genes and DNA. This sample gives under 200,000 distinct CDR3 sequences in total; around 9.9% of them show up just once. The ten largest account for roughly an eighth of the sample. The chain is assembled from TRBV5-1 and TRBJ2-5, with TRBD1 perhaps the D gene, on 5 matching bases. This receptor was taken from a man in his fifties or sixties who received an inactivated influenza vaccine. Donor details come from another sample of the same person, matched by shared clones. Sequenced here: non-naive T cells sorted from PBMCs, sampled more than 35 days after vaccination. The cell subset or site label on this specimen signifies: memory T cell fraction. The DNA sequence follows: TGCGCCAGCTACCAGGGCAAGGAAAAAGAGACCCAGTACTTC. This yields the protein CASYQGKEKETQYF.